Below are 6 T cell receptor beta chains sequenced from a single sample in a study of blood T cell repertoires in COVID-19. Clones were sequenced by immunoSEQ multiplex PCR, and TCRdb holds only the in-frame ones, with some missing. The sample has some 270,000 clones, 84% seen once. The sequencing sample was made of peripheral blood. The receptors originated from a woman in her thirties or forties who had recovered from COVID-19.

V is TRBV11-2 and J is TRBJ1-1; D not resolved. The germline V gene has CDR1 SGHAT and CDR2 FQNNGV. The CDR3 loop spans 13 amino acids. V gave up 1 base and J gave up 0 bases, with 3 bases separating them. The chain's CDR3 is CASSLAMNTEAFF. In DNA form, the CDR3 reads TGTGCCAGCAGCTTAGCTATGAACACTGAAGCTTTCTTT.

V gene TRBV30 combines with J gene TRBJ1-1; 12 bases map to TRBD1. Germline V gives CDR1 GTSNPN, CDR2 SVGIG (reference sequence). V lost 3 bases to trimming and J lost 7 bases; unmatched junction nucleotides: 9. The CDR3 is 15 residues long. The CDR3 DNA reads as TGTGCCTGGAGACCCGGGACAGGGGGCCGGGGTGAAGCTTTCTTT. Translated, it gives CAWRPGTGGRGEAFF.

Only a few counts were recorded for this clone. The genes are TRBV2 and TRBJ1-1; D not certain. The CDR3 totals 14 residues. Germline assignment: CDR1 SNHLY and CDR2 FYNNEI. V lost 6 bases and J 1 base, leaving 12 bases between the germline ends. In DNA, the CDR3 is TGTGCCAGCAGGGGAGGTAGCCCGAACACTGAAGCTTTCTTT. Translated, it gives CASRGGSPNTEAFF.

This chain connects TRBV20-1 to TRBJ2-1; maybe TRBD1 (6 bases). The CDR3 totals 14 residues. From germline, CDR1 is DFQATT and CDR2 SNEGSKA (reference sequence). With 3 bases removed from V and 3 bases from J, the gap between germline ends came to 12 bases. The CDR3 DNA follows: TGCAGTGCTAGTGCCGCAGGGGACTACAATGAGCAGTTCTTC. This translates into CSASAAGDYNEQFF.

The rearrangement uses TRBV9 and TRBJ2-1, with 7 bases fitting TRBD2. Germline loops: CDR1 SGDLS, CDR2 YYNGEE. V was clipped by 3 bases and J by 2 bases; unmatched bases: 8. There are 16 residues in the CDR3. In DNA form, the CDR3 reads TGTGCCAGCAGCGCTAGCGGAGGAATGGCCTACAATGAGCAGTTCTTC. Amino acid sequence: CASSASGGMAYNEQFF.

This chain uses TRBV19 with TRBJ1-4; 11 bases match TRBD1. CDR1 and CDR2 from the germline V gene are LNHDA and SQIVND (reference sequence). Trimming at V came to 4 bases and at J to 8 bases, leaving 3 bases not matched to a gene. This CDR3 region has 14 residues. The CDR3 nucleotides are TGTGCCAGTAGTACGGACAGGGGGCCGGAAAAACTGTTTTTT. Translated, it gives CASSTDRGPEKLFF.